This T cell receptor (beta chain) was found in a study of cytomegalovirus exposure and HLA in healthy donors. Study-wide findings and caveats: Later analysis identified a missense DCLRE1C variant that was linked to TCR beta V- and J-gene trimming.

Use of 60 Vbeta and 13 Jbeta primers characterized the PCR. Clones were read by immunoSEQ multiplex PCR, and TCRdb kept only the in-frame ones, dropping some. This sample's table has 130,000 or so clones. Worth noting for this clone: The antigen is not known.

Healthy bone marrow donors made up the cohort. The sequenced material came from PBMCs. The origin of this receptor is a woman in her forties in good health and CMV-seronegative.

The CDR3 reads CASSLARGADTGELFF. The CDR3, as DNA: TGCGCCAGCAGCTTGGCCAGGGGGGCTGACACCGGGGAGCTGTTTTTT. The V call is TRBV5-1, the J call TRBJ2-2; a possible D gene is TRBD1 (7 bases). CDR3 length: 16 residues. CDR1 and CDR2 from the germline V gene are SGHRS and YFSETQ. Trimming pared 0 bases from V and 3 bases from J, leaving 12 bases between.